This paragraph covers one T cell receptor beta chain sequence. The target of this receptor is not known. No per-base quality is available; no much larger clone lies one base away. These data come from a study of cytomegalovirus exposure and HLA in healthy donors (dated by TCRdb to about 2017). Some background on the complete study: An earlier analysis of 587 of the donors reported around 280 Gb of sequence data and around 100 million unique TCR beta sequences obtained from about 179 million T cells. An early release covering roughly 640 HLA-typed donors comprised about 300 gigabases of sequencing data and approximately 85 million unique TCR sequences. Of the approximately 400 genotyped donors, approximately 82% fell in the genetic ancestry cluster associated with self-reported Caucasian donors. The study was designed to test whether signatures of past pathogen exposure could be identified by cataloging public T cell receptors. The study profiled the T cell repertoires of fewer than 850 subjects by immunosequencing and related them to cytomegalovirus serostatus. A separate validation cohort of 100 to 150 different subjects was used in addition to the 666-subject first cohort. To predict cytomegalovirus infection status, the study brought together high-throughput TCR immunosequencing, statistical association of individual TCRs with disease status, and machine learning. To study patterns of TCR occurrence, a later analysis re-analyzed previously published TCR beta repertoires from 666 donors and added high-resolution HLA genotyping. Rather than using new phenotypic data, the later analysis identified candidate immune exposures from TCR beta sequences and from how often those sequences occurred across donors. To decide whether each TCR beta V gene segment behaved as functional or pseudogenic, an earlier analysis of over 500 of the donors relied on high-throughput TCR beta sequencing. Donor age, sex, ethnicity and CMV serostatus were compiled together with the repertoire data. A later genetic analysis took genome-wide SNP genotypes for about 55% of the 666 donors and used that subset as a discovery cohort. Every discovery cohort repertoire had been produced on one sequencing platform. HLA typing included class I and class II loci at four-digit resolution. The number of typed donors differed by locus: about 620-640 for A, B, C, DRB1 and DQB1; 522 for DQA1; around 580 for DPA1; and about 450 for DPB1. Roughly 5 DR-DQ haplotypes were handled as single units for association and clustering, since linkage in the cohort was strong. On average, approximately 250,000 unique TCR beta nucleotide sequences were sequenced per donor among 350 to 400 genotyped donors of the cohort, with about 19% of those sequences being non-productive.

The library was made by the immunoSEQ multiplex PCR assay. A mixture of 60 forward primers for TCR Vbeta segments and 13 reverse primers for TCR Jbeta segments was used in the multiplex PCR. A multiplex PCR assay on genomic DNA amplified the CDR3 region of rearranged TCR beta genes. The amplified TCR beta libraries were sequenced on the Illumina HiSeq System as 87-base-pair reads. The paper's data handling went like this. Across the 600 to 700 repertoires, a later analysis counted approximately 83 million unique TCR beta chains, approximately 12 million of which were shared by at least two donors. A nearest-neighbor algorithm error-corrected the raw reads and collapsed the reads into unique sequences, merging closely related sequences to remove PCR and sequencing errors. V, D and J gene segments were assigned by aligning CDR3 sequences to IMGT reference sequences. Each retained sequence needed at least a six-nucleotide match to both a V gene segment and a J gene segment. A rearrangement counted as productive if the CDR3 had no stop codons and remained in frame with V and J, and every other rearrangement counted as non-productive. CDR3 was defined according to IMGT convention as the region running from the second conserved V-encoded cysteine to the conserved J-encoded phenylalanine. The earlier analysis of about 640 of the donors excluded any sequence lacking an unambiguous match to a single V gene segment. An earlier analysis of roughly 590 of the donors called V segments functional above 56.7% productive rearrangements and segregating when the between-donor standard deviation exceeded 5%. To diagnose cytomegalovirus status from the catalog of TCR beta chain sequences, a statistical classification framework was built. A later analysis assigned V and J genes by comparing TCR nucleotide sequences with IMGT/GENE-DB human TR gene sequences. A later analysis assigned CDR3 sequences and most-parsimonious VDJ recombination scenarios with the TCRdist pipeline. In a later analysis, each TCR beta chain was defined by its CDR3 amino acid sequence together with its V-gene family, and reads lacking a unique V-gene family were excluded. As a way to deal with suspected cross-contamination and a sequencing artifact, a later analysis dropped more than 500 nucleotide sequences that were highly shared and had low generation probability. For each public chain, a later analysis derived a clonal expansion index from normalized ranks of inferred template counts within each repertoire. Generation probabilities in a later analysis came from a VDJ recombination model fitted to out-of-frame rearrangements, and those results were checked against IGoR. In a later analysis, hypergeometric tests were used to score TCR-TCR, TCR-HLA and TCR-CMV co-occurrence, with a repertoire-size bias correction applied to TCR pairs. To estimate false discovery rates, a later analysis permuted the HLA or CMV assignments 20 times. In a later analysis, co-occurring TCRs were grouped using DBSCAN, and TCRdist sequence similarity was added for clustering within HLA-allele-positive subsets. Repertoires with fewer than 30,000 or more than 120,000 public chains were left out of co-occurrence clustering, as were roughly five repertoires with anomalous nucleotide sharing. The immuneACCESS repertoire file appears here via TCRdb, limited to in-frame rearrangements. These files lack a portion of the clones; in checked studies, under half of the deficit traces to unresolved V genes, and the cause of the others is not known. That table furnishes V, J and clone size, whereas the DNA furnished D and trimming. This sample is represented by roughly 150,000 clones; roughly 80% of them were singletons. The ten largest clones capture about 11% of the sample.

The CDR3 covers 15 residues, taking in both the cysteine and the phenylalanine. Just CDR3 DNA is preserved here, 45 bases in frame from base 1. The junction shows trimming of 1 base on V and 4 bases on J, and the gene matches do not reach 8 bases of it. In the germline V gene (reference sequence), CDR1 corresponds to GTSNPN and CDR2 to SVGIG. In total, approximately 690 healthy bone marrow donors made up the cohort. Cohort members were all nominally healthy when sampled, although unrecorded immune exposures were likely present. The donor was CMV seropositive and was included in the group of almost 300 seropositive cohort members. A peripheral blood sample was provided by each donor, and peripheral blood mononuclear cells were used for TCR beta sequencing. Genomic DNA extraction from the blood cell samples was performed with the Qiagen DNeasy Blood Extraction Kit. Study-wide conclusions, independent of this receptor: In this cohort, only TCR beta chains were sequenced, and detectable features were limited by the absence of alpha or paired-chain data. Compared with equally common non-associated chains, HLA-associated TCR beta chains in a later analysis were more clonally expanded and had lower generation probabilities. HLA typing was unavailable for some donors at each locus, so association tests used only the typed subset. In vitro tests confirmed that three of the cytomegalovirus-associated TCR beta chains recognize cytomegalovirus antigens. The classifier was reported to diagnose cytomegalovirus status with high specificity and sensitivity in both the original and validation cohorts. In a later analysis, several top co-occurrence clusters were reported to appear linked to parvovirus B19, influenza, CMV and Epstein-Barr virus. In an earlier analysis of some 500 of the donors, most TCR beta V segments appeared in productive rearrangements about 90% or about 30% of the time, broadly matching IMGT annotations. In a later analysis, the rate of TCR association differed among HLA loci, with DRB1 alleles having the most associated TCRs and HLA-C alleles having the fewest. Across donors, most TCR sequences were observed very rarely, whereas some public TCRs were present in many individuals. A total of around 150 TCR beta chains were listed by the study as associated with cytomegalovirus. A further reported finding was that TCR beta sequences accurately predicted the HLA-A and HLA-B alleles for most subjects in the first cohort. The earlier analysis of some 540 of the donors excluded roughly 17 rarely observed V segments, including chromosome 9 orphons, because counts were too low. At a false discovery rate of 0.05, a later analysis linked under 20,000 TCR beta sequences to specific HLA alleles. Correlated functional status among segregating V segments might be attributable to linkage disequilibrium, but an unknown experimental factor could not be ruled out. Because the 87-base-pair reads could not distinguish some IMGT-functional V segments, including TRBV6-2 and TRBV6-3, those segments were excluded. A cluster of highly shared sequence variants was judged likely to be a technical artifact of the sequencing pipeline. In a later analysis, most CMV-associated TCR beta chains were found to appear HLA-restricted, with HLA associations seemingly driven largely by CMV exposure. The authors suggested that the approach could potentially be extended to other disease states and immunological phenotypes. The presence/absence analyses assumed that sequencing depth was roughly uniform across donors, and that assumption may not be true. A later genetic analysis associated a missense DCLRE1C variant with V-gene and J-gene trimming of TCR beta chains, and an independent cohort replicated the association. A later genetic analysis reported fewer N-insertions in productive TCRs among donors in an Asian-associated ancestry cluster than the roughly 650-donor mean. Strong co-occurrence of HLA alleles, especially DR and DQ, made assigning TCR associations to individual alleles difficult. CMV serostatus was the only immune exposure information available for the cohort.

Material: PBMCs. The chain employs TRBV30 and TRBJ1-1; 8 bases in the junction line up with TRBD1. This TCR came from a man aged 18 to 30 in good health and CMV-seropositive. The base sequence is TGTGCCTGGAGTGCCAGGACAGGGCGGACCACTGAAGCTTTCTTT. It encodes CAWSARTGRTTEAFF.